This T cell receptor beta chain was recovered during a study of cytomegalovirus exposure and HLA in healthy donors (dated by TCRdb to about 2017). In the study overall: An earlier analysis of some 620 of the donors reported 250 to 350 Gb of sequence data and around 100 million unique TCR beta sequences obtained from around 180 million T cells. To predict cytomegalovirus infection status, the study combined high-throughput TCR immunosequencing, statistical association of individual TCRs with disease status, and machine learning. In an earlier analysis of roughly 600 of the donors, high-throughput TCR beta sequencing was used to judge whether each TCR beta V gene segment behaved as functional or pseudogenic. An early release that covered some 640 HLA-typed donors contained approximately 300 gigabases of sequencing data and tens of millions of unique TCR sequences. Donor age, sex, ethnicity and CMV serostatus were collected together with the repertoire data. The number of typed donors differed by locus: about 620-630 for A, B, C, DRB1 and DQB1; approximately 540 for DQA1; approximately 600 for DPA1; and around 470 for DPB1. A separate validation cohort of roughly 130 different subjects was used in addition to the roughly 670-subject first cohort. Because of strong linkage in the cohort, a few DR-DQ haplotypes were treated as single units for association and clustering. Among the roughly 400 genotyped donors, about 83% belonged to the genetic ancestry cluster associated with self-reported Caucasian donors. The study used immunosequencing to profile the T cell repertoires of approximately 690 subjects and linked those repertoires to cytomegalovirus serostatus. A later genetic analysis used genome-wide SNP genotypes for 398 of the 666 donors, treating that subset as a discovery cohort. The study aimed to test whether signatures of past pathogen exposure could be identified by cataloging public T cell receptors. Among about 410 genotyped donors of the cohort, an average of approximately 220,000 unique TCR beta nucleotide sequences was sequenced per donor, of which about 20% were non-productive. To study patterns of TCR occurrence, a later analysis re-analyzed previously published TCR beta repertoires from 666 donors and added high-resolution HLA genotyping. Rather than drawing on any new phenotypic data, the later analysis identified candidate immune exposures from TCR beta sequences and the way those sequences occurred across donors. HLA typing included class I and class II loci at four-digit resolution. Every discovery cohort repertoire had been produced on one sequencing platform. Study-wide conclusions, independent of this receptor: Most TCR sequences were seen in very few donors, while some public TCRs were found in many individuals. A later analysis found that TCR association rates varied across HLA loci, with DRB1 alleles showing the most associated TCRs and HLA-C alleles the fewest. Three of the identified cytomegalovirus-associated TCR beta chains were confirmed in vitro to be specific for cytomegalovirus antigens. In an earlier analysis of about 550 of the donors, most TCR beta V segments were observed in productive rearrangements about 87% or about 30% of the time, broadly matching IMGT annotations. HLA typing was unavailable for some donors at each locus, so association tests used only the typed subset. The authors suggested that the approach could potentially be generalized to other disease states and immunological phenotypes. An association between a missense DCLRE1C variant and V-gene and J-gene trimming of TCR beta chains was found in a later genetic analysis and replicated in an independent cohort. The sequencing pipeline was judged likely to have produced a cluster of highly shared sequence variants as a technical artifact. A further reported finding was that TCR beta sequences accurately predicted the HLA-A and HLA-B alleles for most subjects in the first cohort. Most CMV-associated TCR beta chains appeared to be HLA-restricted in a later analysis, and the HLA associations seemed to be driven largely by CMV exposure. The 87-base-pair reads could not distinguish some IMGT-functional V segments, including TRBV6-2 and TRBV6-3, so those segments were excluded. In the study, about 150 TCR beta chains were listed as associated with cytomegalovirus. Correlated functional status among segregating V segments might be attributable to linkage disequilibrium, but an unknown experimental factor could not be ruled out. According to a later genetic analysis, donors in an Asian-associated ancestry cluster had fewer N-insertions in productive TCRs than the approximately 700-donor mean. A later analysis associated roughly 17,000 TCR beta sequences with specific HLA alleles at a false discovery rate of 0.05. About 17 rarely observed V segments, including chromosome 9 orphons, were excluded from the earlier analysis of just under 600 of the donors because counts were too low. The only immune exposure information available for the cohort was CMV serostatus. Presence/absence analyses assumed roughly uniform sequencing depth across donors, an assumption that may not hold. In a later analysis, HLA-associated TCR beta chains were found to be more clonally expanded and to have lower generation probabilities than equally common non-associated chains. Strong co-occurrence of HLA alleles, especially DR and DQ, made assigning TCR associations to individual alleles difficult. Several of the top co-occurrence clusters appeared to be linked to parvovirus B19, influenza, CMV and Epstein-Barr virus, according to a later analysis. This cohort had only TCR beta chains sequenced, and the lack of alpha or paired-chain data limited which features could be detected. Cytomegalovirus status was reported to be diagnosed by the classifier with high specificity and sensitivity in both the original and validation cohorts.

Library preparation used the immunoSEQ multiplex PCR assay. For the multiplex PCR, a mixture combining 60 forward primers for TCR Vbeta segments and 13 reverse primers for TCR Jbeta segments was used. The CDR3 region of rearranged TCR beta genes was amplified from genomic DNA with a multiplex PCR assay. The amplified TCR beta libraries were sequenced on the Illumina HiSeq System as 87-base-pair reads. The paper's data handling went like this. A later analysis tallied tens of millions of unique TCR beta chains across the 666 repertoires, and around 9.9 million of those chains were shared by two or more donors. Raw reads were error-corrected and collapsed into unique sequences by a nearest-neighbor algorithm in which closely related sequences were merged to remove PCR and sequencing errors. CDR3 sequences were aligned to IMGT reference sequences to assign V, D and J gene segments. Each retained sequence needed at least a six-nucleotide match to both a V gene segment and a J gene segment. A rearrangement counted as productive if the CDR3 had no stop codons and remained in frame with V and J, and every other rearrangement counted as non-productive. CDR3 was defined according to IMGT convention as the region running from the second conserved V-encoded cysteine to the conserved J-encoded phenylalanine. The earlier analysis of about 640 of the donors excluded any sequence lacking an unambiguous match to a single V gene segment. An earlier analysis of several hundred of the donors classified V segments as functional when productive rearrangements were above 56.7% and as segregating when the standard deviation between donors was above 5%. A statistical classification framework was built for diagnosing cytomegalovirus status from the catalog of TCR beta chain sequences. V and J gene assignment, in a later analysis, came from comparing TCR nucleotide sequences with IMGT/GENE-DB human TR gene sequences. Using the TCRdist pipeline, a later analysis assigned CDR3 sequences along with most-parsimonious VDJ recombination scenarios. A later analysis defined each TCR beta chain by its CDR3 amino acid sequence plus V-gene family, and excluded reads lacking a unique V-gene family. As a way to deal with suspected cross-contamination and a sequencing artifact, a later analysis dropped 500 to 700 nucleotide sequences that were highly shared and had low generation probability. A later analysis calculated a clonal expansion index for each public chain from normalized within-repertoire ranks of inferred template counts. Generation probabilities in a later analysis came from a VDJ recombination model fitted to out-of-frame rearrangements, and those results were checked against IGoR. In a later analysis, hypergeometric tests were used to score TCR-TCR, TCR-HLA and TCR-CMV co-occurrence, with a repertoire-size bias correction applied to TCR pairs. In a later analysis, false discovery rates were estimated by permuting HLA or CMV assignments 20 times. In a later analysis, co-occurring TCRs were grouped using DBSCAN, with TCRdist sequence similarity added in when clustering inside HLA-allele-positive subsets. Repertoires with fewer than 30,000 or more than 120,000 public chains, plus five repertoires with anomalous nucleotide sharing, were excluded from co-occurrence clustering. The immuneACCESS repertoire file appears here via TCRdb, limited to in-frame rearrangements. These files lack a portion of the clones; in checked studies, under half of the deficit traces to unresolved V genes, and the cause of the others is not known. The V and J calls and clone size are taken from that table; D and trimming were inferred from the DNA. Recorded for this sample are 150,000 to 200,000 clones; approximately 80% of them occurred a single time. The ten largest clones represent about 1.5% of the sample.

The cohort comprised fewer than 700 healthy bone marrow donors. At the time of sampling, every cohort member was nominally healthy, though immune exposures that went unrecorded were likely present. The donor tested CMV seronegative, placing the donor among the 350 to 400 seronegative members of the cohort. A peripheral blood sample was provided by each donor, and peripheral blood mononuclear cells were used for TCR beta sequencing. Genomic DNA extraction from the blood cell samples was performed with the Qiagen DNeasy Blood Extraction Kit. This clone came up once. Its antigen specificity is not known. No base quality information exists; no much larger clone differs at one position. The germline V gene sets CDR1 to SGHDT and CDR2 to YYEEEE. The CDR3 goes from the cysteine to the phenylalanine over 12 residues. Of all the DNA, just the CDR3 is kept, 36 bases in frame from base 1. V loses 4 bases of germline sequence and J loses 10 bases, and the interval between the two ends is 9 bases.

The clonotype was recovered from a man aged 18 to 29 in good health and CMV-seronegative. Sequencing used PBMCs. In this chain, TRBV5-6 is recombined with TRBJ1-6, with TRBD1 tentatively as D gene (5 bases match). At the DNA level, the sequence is TGTGCCAGCAGCCAGGGCGAATCACCCCTCCACTTT. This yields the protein CASSQGESPLHF.